These 20 T cell receptor beta chains came from one sample sequenced in a study of CD8 T cells in ankylosing spondylitis. TCRdb reanalysed the 5' RACE reads using MiXCR and keeps one entry per CDR3 protein. The sample lists roughly 230,000 distinct CDR3 sequences; about 18% were seen once. Sequenced material: blood, either unsorted or a sorted T cell fraction (not recorded which). The source is a male donor with ankylosing spondylitis or in good health (not recorded which).

The chain is built from TRBV29-1 and TRBJ2-1; a possible D gene is TRBD1 (6 bases). V was clipped by 8 bases and J by 10 bases, with 9 bases between them. The CDR3 sequence is 9 residues long. CDR1 is SQVTM and CDR2 is ANQGSEA in the germline V gene. The CDR3 region has the DNA TGCAGCTTCGGGACAGAGCAGTTCTTC. This gives the protein CSFGTEQFF.

V gene TRBV4-2 combines with J gene TRBJ2-1, with D possibly TRBD2 on 5 matching bases. Germline CDR1 is LGHNA and CDR2 is YNFKEQ. V dropped 1 base and J dropped 5 bases, with 6 bases sitting between them. The CDR3 consists of 13 residues. The CDR3 is CASSQVGDNEQFF. The CDR3, as DNA: TGTGCCAGCAGCCAAGTGGGAGACAATGAGCAGTTCTTC.

This clonotype was observed a few times. The genes are TRBV7-8 and TRBJ2-1, with TRBD1 matching 10 bases. V was clipped by 5 bases and J by 1 base; unmatched bases: 5. CDR3 length equals 16 residues. Germline-derived CDR1 and CDR2 are SGHVS and FQNEAQ. The CDR3 DNA follows: TGTGCCAGCAGCGCGGACAGGGGGGGGTCCTACAATGAGCAGTTCTTC. Translating it yields CASSADRGGSYNEQFF. Full variable domain (missing parts from reference TRBV7-8 and TRBJ2-1): GAGVSQSPRYKVAKRGQDVALRCDPISGHVSLFWYQQALGQGPEFLTYFQNEAQLDKSGLPSDRFFAERPEGSVSTLKIQRTQQEDSAVYLCASSADRGGSYNEQFFGPGTRLTVL.

The CDR3 DNA is TGCGCCAGCAGCTTGGATACAGGGGGAGGTTACAATGAGCAGTTCTTC. Translation gives CASSLDTGGGYNEQFF. The rearrangement joins TRBV5-1 to TRBJ2-1; 8 nucleotides align to TRBD1. This CDR3 is built from 16 residues. The V and J ends lost 0 bases and 4 bases, in that order; junction bases with no gene match: 6. The germline V gene encodes CDR1 SGHRS and CDR2 YFSETQ.

This clonotype was detected a few times. The genes are TRBV7-6 and TRBJ1-3; D is undetermined. The CDR3 is 14 amino acids. Germline V gene sequence: CDR1 SGHVS, CDR2 FNYEAQ. The V and J ends lost 4 bases and 1 base respectively, with 8 bases between them. The CDR3 sequence is CASSSLGSGNTIYF. The CDR3 region has the DNA TGTGCCAGCAGCTCTCTCGGTTCTGGAAACACCATATATTTT.

This clonotype was counted a few times. The chain carries TRBV9 and TRBJ1-1; perhaps TRBD1 as D (5 bases). The V and J ends lost 6 bases and 4 bases respectively, with 16 bases between them. Germline loops: CDR1 SGDLS, CDR2 YYNGEE. The CDR3 has 14 residues. CDR3 DNA sequence: TGTGCCAGCACCAGTGGGGCCGCGGGCACTGAAGCTTTCTTT. This gives the protein CASTSGAAGTEAFF.

The chain uses TRBV3-1 and TRBJ2-1; D is uncertain. This CDR3 has 14 amino acids. Trimming took off 1 base at V and 9 bases at J, with 13 bases between the two ends. Per germline, CDR1 LGHDT and CDR2 YNNKEL (reference sequence). CDR3 residues: CASSQGGPAGEQFF. For the CDR3, the DNA is TGTGCCAGCAGCCAAGGAGGCCCCGCAGGTGAGCAGTTCTTC.

As to this clonotype: This may be a read error: a much more frequent sequence differs by one nucleotide. The chain uses TRBV29-1 and TRBJ2-3; unclear D gene. The V end was cut by 4 bases, the J end by 1 base, with 3 bases between. The CDR3 is 11 residues long. Germline V gene lookup returns CDR1 SQVTM and CDR2 ANQGSEA. The CDR3 DNA sequence: TGCAGCGTTGGGGGCACAGATACGCAGTATTTT. Protein product: CSVGGTDTQYF.

This clonotype occurred a few times. The CDR3 nucleotides are TGTGCCAGCAGCCAAGACGTTAGCGGGACCGGGGAGCTGTTTTTT. This encodes CASSQDVSGTGELFF. The chain carries TRBV3-1 and TRBJ2-2; 7 bases match TRBD2. The V gene end was trimmed by 0 bases and the J gene end by 5 bases; junction bases not matched to a gene: 3. There are 15 residues in the CDR3. Per germline, CDR1 LGHDT and CDR2 YNNKEL (reference sequence).

The sample holds many counts of this clonotype. This chain links TRBV6-2 or TRBV6-3 with TRBJ2-7; TRBD2 agrees at 10 bases. CDR1 and CDR2 (germline): MNHEY, SVGEGT. After removal of 6 bases from V and 2 bases from J, the junction contained 7 bases not matched to a gene. This CDR3 comprises 15 residues. CDR3 amino acids: CASSRVAGGPYEQYF. CDR3 DNA sequence: TGTGCCAGCAGCCGGGTAGCGGGAGGCCCCTACGAGCAGTACTTC.

This clonotype was seen only a few times. The chain combines TRBV29-1 with TRBJ2-1; TRBD1 might be the D (5 bases). The CDR3 length is 15 residues. Germline CDR1 SQVTM, CDR2 ANQGSEA. V shed 6 bases and J shed 1 base, with 16 bases lying between them. Written as DNA, the CDR3 is TGCAGCGTGACTGAAGGGGCGGTATCCTACAATGAGCAGTTCTTC. Its translation: CSVTEGAVSYNEQFF.

This clonotype appeared once. The chain is built from TRBV30 and TRBJ2-7; 9 bases fit TRBD1. This CDR3 comprises 14 residues. The germline CDR1 and CDR2 sequences are GTSNPN and SVGIG (reference sequence). V gave up 4 bases and J gave up 2 bases; unmatched junction bases: 6. CDR3: CAWTSGTGTYEQYF. The CDR3 DNA is TGTGCCTGGACTTCCGGGACAGGGACCTACGAGCAGTACTTC.

The chain employs TRBV11-2 and TRBJ2-5; 8 bases fit TRBD1. V gave up 1 base and J gave up 0 bases; unmatched junction bases: 7. CDR3 length equals 17 residues. From germline, CDR1 is SGHAT and CDR2 FQNNGV. The DNA for the CDR3 is TGTGCCAGCAGCTTAGGCTCGGGACAGGAGTACCAAGAGACCCAGTACTTC. Its translation: CASSLGSGQEYQETQYF. Combining the CDR3 with reference TRBV11-2 and TRBJ2-5 gives the whole variable domain EAGVAQSPRYKIIEKRQSVAFWCNPISGHATLYWYQQILGQGPKLLIQFQNNGVVDDSQLPKDRFSAERLKGVDSTLKIQPAKLEDSAVYLCASSLGSGQEYQETQYFGPGTRLLVL.

The chain recombines TRBV6-2 or TRBV6-3 with TRBJ2-5; D unresolved. The CDR3 contains 10 residues. CDR1 and CDR2 (germline): MNHEY, SVGEGT. V gave up 7 bases and J gave up 5 bases, with 5 bases separating them. The CDR3 loop is CASMGETQYF. The CDR3 DNA follows: TGTGCCAGCATGGGGGAGACCCAGTACTTC.

The chain uses TRBV4-1 and TRBJ2-3; TRBD1 matches 9 bases. CDR1 and CDR2 from the germline V gene are MGHRA and YSYEKL. V was pared by 4 bases and J by 2 bases, with 7 bases of the junction left unmatched. This CDR3 contains 16 residues. CDR3 sequence (DNA): TGCGCCAGCAGCCGAGACCGGACAGGGGCCACAGATACGCAGTATTTT. Protein: CASSRDRTGATDTQYF.

The chain recombines TRBV5-6 with TRBJ2-7, with D possibly matching TRBD1 (5 bases). The CDR3 consists of 13 residues. The germline V gene encodes CDR1 SGHDT and CDR2 YYEEEE. Between the trimmed V and J ends, which lost 4 bases and 5 bases, there was a span of 13 bases. CDR3 nucleotides: TGTGCCAGCAGCCCGGCAGGGTTCCACGAGCAGTACTTC. Protein product: CASSPAGFHEQYF.

V usage is TRBV3-1 and J usage is TRBJ1-1, with TRBD1 as a possible D gene (5 bases). Germline-derived CDR1 and CDR2 are LGHDT and YNNKEL (reference sequence). Trimming left V 0 bases short and J 4 bases short, with 12 bases between. This CDR3 contains 15 residues. The CDR3 nucleotides read TGTGCCAGCAGCCAAGAAAGTGGGGGACTCACTGAAGCTTTCTTT. This translates into CASSQESGGLTEAFF. Using reference TRBV3-1 and TRBJ1-1 for the parts outside the CDR3, the full variable domain is DTAVSQTPKYLVTQMGNDKSIKCEQNLGHDTMYWYKQDSKKFLKIMFSYNNKELIINETVPNRFSPKSPDKAHLNLHINSLELGDSAVYFCASSQESGGLTEAFFGQGTRLTVV.

The chain couples TRBV6-5 to TRBJ2-7; D not resolved. V lost 1 base and J lost 0, with 7 bases in between. Germline loops: CDR1 MNHEY, CDR2 SVGAGI. CDR3 length: 14 amino acids. In DNA form, the CDR3 reads TGTGCCAGCAGTTACTTAGATGGCTCCTACGAGCAGTACTTC. Amino acid sequence: CASSYLDGSYEQYF.

This sequence joins TRBV12-3 or TRBV12-4 and TRBJ2-3; 9 bases match TRBD1. CDR3 length: 15 amino acids. Trimming at V came to 5 bases and at J to 7 bases, leaving 10 bases not matched to a gene. This CDR3 is CASSPGTGITYTQYF. In nucleotides, the CDR3 is TGTGCCAGCAGTCCCGGGACAGGGATTACCTATACGCAGTATTTT.

This clonotype was seen a handful of times. V usage is TRBV29-1 and J usage is TRBJ1-1; D is ambiguous. This CDR3 spans 11 amino acids. CDR1 SQVTM and CDR2 ANQGSEA come from the germline V gene. The V gene lost 7 bases and the J gene lost 3 bases, with 9 bases spanning the gap. As DNA, the CDR3 is TGCAGCGCATCCGAATACACTGAAGCTTTCTTT. Protein: CSASEYTEAFF.